This T cell receptor (beta chain) appears in the sequencing data of a study of CD8 T cells in Susac syndrome. As for the study in general: Treatment at blood withdrawal was none, corticosteroids, or intravenous immunoglobulin alone in Susac syndrome patients.

The RNA input was about 0.5 to 1 ug, and it was reverse transcribed with random hexamers. The CDR3 of TCR beta was amplified by immunoSEQ multiplex PCR across 54 Vbeta and 13 Jbeta. TCRdb fed the immunoSEQ multiplex PCR reads into MiXCR, producing one record per CDR3 protein. The repertoire includes hundreds of thousands of distinct CDR3 sequences, 94% of them detected once, and 0.15% sits in the top ten. The diagnostic criteria were recently defined, and patients with Susac syndrome met them for definite or probable disease. Negative isolation yielded the CD8+ and CD4+ T cells, while FACS enriched the TEMRA cells. Sequenced: CD4+ T cells from PBMCs. The source is a human donor with Susac syndrome.

As DNA, the CDR3 is TGTGCCAGCAGCCGGACAGGGATTCACGAGCAGTACTTC. Translating gives CASSRTGIHEQYF. The chain links TRBV5-6 to TRBJ2-7, with 8 bases fitting TRBD1. Germline V gene sequence: CDR1 SGHDT, CDR2 YYEEEE. The V and J ends lost 4 bases and 5 bases, in that order; junction bases with no gene match: 5. CDR3 length: 13 amino acids.